A single sample gave rise to the 5 T cell receptor beta chains below, sequenced in a study of T cell changes during pregnancy in multiple sclerosis. Sequenced by immunoSEQ multiplex PCR; TCRdb stores in-frame clones only, minus some. The sample includes approximately 92,000 clones, about 93% of them seen just once. Material: peripheral blood, obtained after pregnancy. These receptors were obtained from a female donor with multiple sclerosis, enrolled in a pregnancy study.

This chain links TRBV27 with TRBJ2-1, with TRBD1 matching 8 bases. CDR3 length: 15 residues. V was pared by 5 bases and J by 3 bases, with 6 bases of the junction left unmatched. The V gene's germline CDR1 is MNHEY and CDR2 SMNVEV (reference sequence). The CDR3 here is CASSPGTGYYNEQFF. DNA of the CDR3: TGTGCCAGCAGTCCCGGGACAGGATACTACAATGAGCAGTTCTTC.

The genes are TRBV30 and TRBJ1-1; possible D gene TRBD1, 5 bases. Germline V CDR1 and CDR2: GTSNPN, SVGIG (reference sequence). The ends were cut back, 3 bases at V and 5 bases at J, with 13 bases in the middle. CDR3 length: 13 amino acids. The CDR3 region is CAWSRDLGTEAFF. CDR3 sequence (DNA): TGTGCCTGGAGCCGGGACTTGGGGACTGAAGCTTTCTTT.

The chain joins TRBV28 to TRBJ2-7; TRBD2 aligns across 12 bases. The germline gives CDR1 MDHEN, CDR2 SYDVKM. J was trimmed by 1 base and V by 4 bases; bases with no gene match: 5. This CDR3 has 16 amino acids. DNA for the CDR3: TGTGCCAGCAGTTCCCCACTAGCGGGAGGATCCTACGAGCAGTACTTC. It codes for CASSSPLAGGSYEQYF.

The V call is TRBV11-2, the J call TRBJ2-1, with 10 bases that match TRBD2. The germline V gene encodes CDR1 SGHAT and CDR2 FQNNGV. V was pared by 10 bases and J by 2 bases, with 2 bases of the junction left unmatched. The CDR3 runs to 13 residues. The chain's CDR3 is CATSGRAYNEQFF. The DNA for the CDR3 is TGTGCCACAAGCGGGAGGGCCTACAATGAGCAGTTCTTC. Combining the CDR3 with reference TRBV11-2 and TRBJ2-1 gives the whole variable domain EAGVAQSPRYKIIEKRQSVAFWCNPISGHATLYWYQQILGQGPKLLIQFQNNGVVDDSQLPKDRFSAERLKGVDSTLKIQPAKLEDSAVYLCATSGRAYNEQFFGPGTRLTVL.

This sequence joins TRBV9 and TRBJ2-1; 7 positions match TRBD2. V was pared by 0 bases and J by 3 bases, with 6 bases of the junction left unmatched. The CDR3 spans 16 residues. From germline, CDR1 is SGDLS and CDR2 YYNGEE. The CDR3 nucleotides read TGTGCCAGCAGCGTAGGGGTCGGGAGGCTCTACAATGAGCAGTTCTTC. Translated: CASSVGVGRLYNEQFF.